A single sample is the source of the 8 T cell receptor beta chains below, sequenced in a study of CD8+CD57+ T cells in acquired aplastic anemia. The template for TCR beta VDJ and CDR3 sequence profiling was genomic DNA. In TCRdb, the reads were re-called with MiXCR into one record per CDR3 protein. The profile shows 62,000 or so distinct CDR3 sequences, approximately 51% of them singletons. Sequenced sample: sorted CD4+, CD8+, or CD8+CD57+ T cells (not recorded which) from PBMCs. All receptors come from a human donor in good health, serving as a control.

The rearrangement uses TRBV15 and TRBJ2-1; perhaps TRBD1 as D (7 bases). Germline lookup yields CDR1 LNHNV and CDR2 YYDKDF (reference sequence). V lost 0 bases and J lost 4, with 10 bases in between. CDR3 length equals 15 residues. The CDR3 sequence: CATSRDRGEYNEQFF. CDR3 coding DNA: TGTGCCACCAGCAGAGACAGGGGGGAATACAATGAGCAGTTCTTC.

This clonotype occurred many times. The chain couples TRBV6-1 to TRBJ2-3; 8 positions agree with TRBD2. Germline CDR1 MNHNS, CDR2 SASEGT. The trim removed 1 base at V and 4 bases at J, leaving 4 bases unmatched. The CDR3 extends over 15 amino acids. The CDR3 reads CASSEGSGGADTQYF. DNA of the CDR3: TGTGCCAGCAGTGAAGGAAGCGGGGGCGCAGATACGCAGTATTTT.

V gene TRBV20-1 combines with J gene TRBJ1-6; perhaps TRBD1 as D (6 bases). CDR1 and CDR2 (germline): DFQATT, SNEGSKA (reference sequence). The CDR3 has 14 residues. The V end was cut by 1 base, the J end by 10 bases, with 14 bases between. The CDR3 region is CSARATGNQSPLHF. The CDR3 nucleotides are TGCAGTGCTAGAGCCACAGGGAACCAATCACCCCTCCACTTT.

J is TRBJ2-7 and V is TRBV5-1, with TRBD1 identical over 8 bases. Germline CDR1 and CDR2: SGHRS and YFSETQ. V was clipped by 4 bases and J by 2 bases; unmatched bases: 5. The CDR3 is 14 amino acids. The CDR3 region has the DNA TGCGCCAGCAGCGGGACAGGTCCACCCTACGAGCAGTACTTC. It encodes CASSGTGPPYEQYF.

Comments on this clonotype: One end of the junction is discordant with germline, which a read error may explain. The chain couples TRBV5-4 to TRBJ2-7, with TRBD1 matching over 7 bases. Germline V gives CDR1 SGHNT, CDR2 YYREEE (reference sequence). The CDR3 length is 15 residues. CDR3 sequence (DNA): TGTGCCAGCAGCCTGGACAGGATAGGCTCCTACGAGCAGCACTTC. It codes for CASSLDRIGSYEQHF.

This CDR3 is CASRSILNGANYEQFF. DNA for the CDR3: TGTGCCAGCAGATCCATTCTTAACGGGGCCAACTATGAGCAGTTCTTC. The chain recombines TRBV11-1 with TRBJ2-1; D may match TRBD1 or TRBD2 (5 bases each). This CDR3 is 16 amino acids long. The germline V and J ends were trimmed by 6 bases and 8 bases, with 23 bases remaining between them. The germline gives CDR1 SGHAT, CDR2 FQDESV (reference sequence).

This clonotype was seen at least ten times. The chain links TRBV7-2 to TRBJ2-7; D gene ambiguous. Trimming left V 0 bases short and J 5 bases short, with 14 bases between. Germline loops: CDR1 SGHTA, CDR2 FQGNSA. The length of the CDR3 is 15 residues. This chain's CDR3 is CASSLAGLGWNEQYF. The CDR3 coding sequence is TGTGCCAGCAGCTTAGCTGGGCTAGGCTGGAACGAGCAGTACTTC. Filled out from reference TRBV7-2 and TRBJ2-7, the complete variable domain reads GAGVSQSPSNKVTEKGKDVELRCDPISGHTALYWYRQSLGQGLEFLIYFQGNSAPDKSGLPSDRFSAERTGGSVSTLTIQRTQQEDSAVYLCASSLAGLGWNEQYFGPGTRLTVT.

This clonotype was picked up many times. V is TRBV7-3 and J is TRBJ2-1, with TRBD1 identical over 11 bases. Germline trimming cut 5 bases from V and 7 bases from J; bases unmatched to any gene: 7. Germline V gene lookup returns CDR1 SGHTA and CDR2 FQGTGA. The CDR3 sequence is 15 residues long. The DNA of the CDR3 is TGTGCCAGCAGCCCATCGGGGACAGGGGGGAATGAGCAGTTCTTC. It encodes CASSPSGTGGNEQFF.